The 21 T cell receptor beta chains in this list originate from one sample, sequenced in a study of Graves' ophthalmopathy and Graves' hyperthyroidism. The TCR beta CDR3 regions underwent amplification from RNA transcripts. Second-round multiplex PCR came after a first-round RT-PCR that employed HTBI primers. TCRdb reprocessed the multiplex PCR reads with MiXCR, giving one entry per CDR3 protein. The data contain roughly 700,000 distinct CDR3 sequences, 40% of them singletons. The sample consisted of peripheral blood. The origin of the receptors is an adult man with Graves' ophthalmopathy.

This clonotype was observed a few times. The CDR3 spells CSAHYNTEAFF. DNA for the CDR3: TGCAGTGCTCACTATAACACTGAAGCTTTCTTT. The V and J genes are TRBV20-1 and TRBJ1-1; D gene unclear. The germline gives CDR1 DFQATT, CDR2 SNEGSKA (reference sequence). The CDR3 contains 11 residues. V was cut by 5 bases and J by 2 bases, with 6 bases left in between.

The J gene is TRBJ1-6, the V gene TRBV18; D remains unclear. Germline V gene lookup returns CDR1 KGHSH and CDR2 LQKENI. The CDR3 length is 16 residues. V lost 3 bases and J 0 bases, leaving 9 bases between the germline ends. Here the CDR3 reads CASSPAMSSYNSPLHF. CDR3 nucleotides: TGTGCCAGCTCACCCGCCATGAGCTCCTATAATTCACCCCTCCACTTT.

The chain couples TRBV10-3 to TRBJ1-4; 10 bases map to TRBD1. Germline V gives CDR1 ENHRY, CDR2 SYGVKD. The ends lost 2 bases at V and 7 bases at J; junction bases unmatched: 7. There are 16 residues in the CDR3. Here the CDR3 reads CAISEGTGATSEKLFF. The CDR3 DNA follows: TGTGCCATCAGTGAGGGGACAGGGGCGACGAGTGAAAAACTGTTTTTT.

This clonotype came up many times. The chain joins TRBV6-4 to TRBJ2-2, with D possibly being TRBD1 (6 bases). The CDR3 extends over 14 amino acids. V gave up 6 bases and J gave up 4 bases, with 12 bases separating them. The germline gives CDR1 MRHNA, CDR2 SNTAGT. This CDR3 is CASSKTGSTGELFF. CDR3 sequence (DNA): TGTGCCAGCAGCAAGACAGGATCCACCGGGGAGCTGTTTTTT.

This clonotype came up a few times. CDR3 nucleotides: TGCAGTGCCCCCCGGGACAGCCGCAACCAAGAGACCCAGTACTTC. Its translation is CSAPRDSRNQETQYF. The rearrangement links TRBV20-1 to TRBJ2-5, with 7 positions matching TRBD1. CDR1 is DFQATT, CDR2 SNEGSKA, per germline (reference sequence). The CDR3 contains 15 residues. V lost 6 bases, J lost 0 bases, and 10 bases stayed unmatched.

The V and J genes are TRBV7-3 and TRBJ2-5; 9 nucleotides agree with TRBD1. The length of the CDR3 is 15 residues. The germline CDR1 and CDR2 sequences are SGHTA and FQGTGA. Trimming cost V 5 bases and J 4 bases; bases outside gene matches: 8. The CDR3 bases are TGTGCCAGCAGCCCGGGGACAGGGAAGGGAGAGACCCAGTACTTC. As protein: CASSPGTGKGETQYF.

Comments on this clonotype: This may be a read error: a much more frequent sequence differs by one nucleotide. The V gene is TRBV7-2, the J gene TRBJ2-7, with D possibly matching TRBD2 (5 bases). CDR1 is SGHTA and CDR2 is FQGNSA in the germline V gene. CDR3 length equals 16 residues. As DNA, the CDR3 is TGTGCCAACAGCGCCAGAATACTAGGTTGGGCCTCCGAGCAGTACTTC. As protein: CANSARILGWASEQYF. Variable domain in full (rest from reference TRBV7-2 and TRBJ2-7): GAGVSQSPSNKVTEKGKDVELRCDPISGHTALYWYRQSLGQGLEFLIYFQGNSAPDKSGLPSDRFSAERTGGSVSTLTIQRTQQEDSAVYLCANSARILGWASEQYFGPGTRLTVT.

This clonotype came up many times. This chain joins TRBV2 and TRBJ1-1; D not resolved. The germline V and J ends were trimmed by 5 bases and 1 base, with 11 bases remaining between them. Germline V gene data show CDR1 as SNHLY and CDR2 as FYNNEI. The CDR3 spans 14 residues. This chain's CDR3 is CASSPRSGNTEAFF. The CDR3 DNA is TGTGCCAGCAGTCCACGCAGTGGGAACACTGAAGCTTTCTTT.

This clonotype has just a few counts. The chain is built from TRBV19 and TRBJ1-1; TRBD1 might be the D (6 bases). The germline gives CDR1 LNHDA, CDR2 SQIVND (reference sequence). This CDR3 is 17 amino acids long. Trimming pared 7 bases from V and 2 bases from J, leaving 23 bases between. CDR3 loop: CASTLAGQKRINTEAFF. The CDR3 DNA reads TGTGCCAGTACTCTAGCCGGACAGAAAAGAATTAACACTGAAGCTTTCTTT.

V gene TRBV25-1 combines with J gene TRBJ1-3; the match to TRBD1 covers 7 bases. CDR1 is MGHDK, CDR2 SYGVNS, per germline. The ends lost 6 bases at V and 0 bases at J; junction bases unmatched: 8. The CDR3 sequence is 16 residues long. CDR3 in amino acids: CASSGTASYSGNTIYF. CDR3 nucleotides: TGTGCCAGCAGCGGGACAGCCTCATACTCTGGAAACACCATATATTTT.

The sample holds many counts of this clonotype. DNA of the CDR3: TGTGCCAGCAGTGATATCTACGAGCAGTACTTC. Its translation is CASSDIYEQYF. This chain links TRBV2 with TRBJ2-7; no clear D. This CDR3 has 11 residues. Germline V lookup: CDR1 SNHLY, CDR2 FYNNEI. Trimming removed 3 bases at V and 3 bases at J, with 3 bases between.

The rearrangement joins TRBV10-3 to TRBJ2-5; D possibly corresponds to TRBD1 (6 bases). Germline loops: CDR1 ENHRY, CDR2 SYGVKD. The CDR3 runs 16 residues. The ends were cut back, 5 bases at V and 4 bases at J, with 20 bases in the middle. CDR3 sequence reads: CAISSPGPRGPETQYF. Here the CDR3 DNA reads TGTGCCATCAGTTCTCCTGGTCCCAGGGGCCCAGAGACCCAGTACTTC.

This clonotype turned up a few times. Sequence at one end of the junction differs from germline and may be a read error. The chain has TRBV7-2 and TRBJ1-1; D uncertain. Per the germline V gene, CDR1 is SGHTA and CDR2 is FQGNSA. The CDR3 totals 14 residues. This CDR3 reads CASSQDSGRREAFF. The CDR3 DNA sequence: TGCGCCAGCAGCCAAGATAGTGGACGGAGAGAAGCTTTCTTT.

The chain is built from TRBV6-2 or TRBV6-3 and TRBJ1-2; TRBD1 matches 8 bases. CDR3 length equals 14 residues. Germline loops: CDR1 MNHEY, CDR2 SVGEGT. With 4 bases clipped from V and 4 bases from J, the junction kept 5 bases outside the gene matches. The CDR3 sequence: CASSSRQGIYGYTF. CDR3 DNA sequence: TGTGCCAGCAGTTCGAGACAGGGGATCTATGGCTACACCTTC.

The CDR3 reads CASSEIWEETQYF. CDR3 bases: TGTGCCAGCAGTGAAATCTGGGAAGAGACCCAGTACTTC. This chain joins TRBV25-1 and TRBJ2-5, with D unclear. The CDR3 covers 13 residues. Germline CDR1 reads MGHDK; CDR2 reads SYGVNS. V lost 2 bases and J lost 3, with 7 bases in between.

V usage is TRBV20-1 and J usage is TRBJ2-2; 10 nucleotides line up with TRBD2. Trimming cost V 1 base and J 3 bases; bases outside gene matches: 11. Per germline, CDR1 DFQATT and CDR2 SNEGSKA (reference sequence). The length of the CDR3 is 18 residues. The CDR3 here is CSARGGLARPGDTGELFF. CDR3 sequence (DNA): TGCAGTGCTAGAGGGGGACTAGCGCGCCCCGGCGACACCGGGGAGCTGTTTTTT.

This clonotype was detected only a few times. The chain couples TRBV7-9 to TRBJ2-5, with 15 bases identical to TRBD2. The CDR3 consists of 16 residues. V dropped 4 bases and J dropped 3; count of bases not matched to a gene: 3. Germline CDR1 and CDR2: SEHNR and FQNEAQ (reference sequence). For the CDR3, the DNA is TGTGCCAGCAGCTGGACTAGCGGGAGGGCCAAAGAGACCCAGTACTTC. Protein sequence: CASSWTSGRAKETQYF.

This sequence joins TRBV20-1 and TRBJ2-2; D may be TRBD1 or TRBD2 (5 bases each). The ends were cut back, 2 bases at V and 0 bases at J, with 10 bases in the middle. The CDR3 extends over 15 amino acids. Per the germline V gene, CDR1 is DFQATT and CDR2 is SNEGSKA (reference sequence). CDR3 protein: CSARIGTANTGELFF. The DNA for the CDR3 is TGCAGTGCTAGAATAGGGACGGCGAACACCGGGGAGCTGTTTTTT.

A word on this clonotype: This could be a read error, since a much larger clone is one nucleotide away. The chain combines TRBV7-3 with TRBJ2-7; tentatively, D is TRBD2 (5 bases). Germline V gene lookup returns CDR1 SGHTA and CDR2 FQGTGA. There are 12 residues in the CDR3. CDR3 bases: TGTGCCAGCAGCTTAGAGGGTATCGAGCGGTACTTC. Translated, it gives CASSLEGIERYF. Variable domain in full (rest from reference TRBV7-3 and TRBJ2-7): GAGVSQTPSNKVTEKGKYVELRCDPISGHTALYWYRQSLGQGPEFLIYFQGTGAADDSGLPNDRFFAVRPEGSVSTLKIQRTERGDSAVYLCASSLEGIERYFGPGTRLTVT.

This clonotype was counted only a few times. The chain recombines TRBV9 with TRBJ1-3, with D unresolved. V lost 0 bases and J 4 bases, leaving 11 bases between the germline ends. The CDR3 consists of 15 residues. Germline CDR1 SGDLS, CDR2 YYNGEE. This chain's CDR3 is CASSVGLLDGNTIYF. The CDR3 bases are TGTGCCAGCAGCGTAGGCCTTCTAGACGGAAACACCATATATTTT. The variable domain in full, completed from reference TRBV9 and TRBJ1-3, reads DSGVTQTPKHLITATGQRVTLRCSPRSGDLSVYWYQQSLDQGLQFLIQYYNGEERAKGNILERFSAQQFPDLHSELNLSSLELGDSALYFCASSVGLLDGNTIYFGEGSWLTVV.

The J gene is TRBJ1-3, the V gene TRBV29-1, with D possibly TRBD1 on 5 matching bases. The CDR3 sequence is 13 residues long. Trimming left V 7 bases short and J 8 bases short, with 18 bases between. Per germline, CDR1 SQVTM and CDR2 ANQGSEA. The CDR3 region has the DNA TGCAGCGCCAGGGCCCCTTATGGCTACACCATATATTTT. It translates to CSARAPYGYTIYF.